This T cell receptor beta chain was sequenced in a study of patients and donors after allogeneic stem cell transplantation. In TCRdb, the RT-PCR reads were re-called with MiXCR into one record per CDR3 protein. Among about a million distinct CDR3 sequences listed, over 15% were seen once. The sequence came from a human donor who was either an allogeneic HSCT recipient or a stem cell or donor lymphocyte infusion donor (not recorded which). It is not recorded whose cells these are; they may come from a transplant donor. The sample comprised blood, either unsorted or a sorted T cell fraction (not recorded which).

Here the CDR3 DNA reads TGTGCCAGCAGCTTAGAGGGACTAGCGGGCAAATGGAGCTCCTACAATGAGCAGTTCTTC. It specifies CASSLEGLAGKWSSYNEQFF. V is TRBV11-2 and J is TRBJ2-1; 12 nucleotides align to TRBD2. There are 20 residues in the CDR3. The germline V gene encodes CDR1 SGHAT and CDR2 FQNNGV. With 0 bases clipped from V and 0 bases from J, the junction kept 9 bases outside the gene matches. Using reference TRBV11-2 and TRBJ2-1 for the parts outside the CDR3, the full variable domain is EAGVAQSPRYKIIEKRQSVAFWCNPISGHATLYWYQQILGQGPKLLIQFQNNGVVDDSQLPKDRFSAERLKGVDSTLKIQPAKLEDSAVYLCASSLEGLAGKWSSYNEQFFGPGTRLTVL.